These T cell receptor beta chains were read from a single sample in a study of blood T cell repertoires in COVID-19. Repertoires were generated with immunoSEQ multiplex PCR, while TCRdb's copy carries only in-frame clones and drops some. The sample contains 200,000 to 250,000 clones, almost 90% of which appear only once. Sequenced sample: peripheral blood. These TCRs come from a man aged 18 to 29 with active or convalescent COVID-19. The CDR3 runs from the conserved cysteine through the conserved F or W. D genes are given only for firm matches. Rows give clone size only sometimes, using once, few, many, or a class for an expanded clone.

d_call clone_size j_call v_call cdr3_nt cdr3_aa
TRBD1 - TRBJ1-1 TRBV5-1 TGCGCCAGCAGCGCCGGGACAGGAGGGAAGAACACTGAAGCTTTCTTT CASSAGTGGKNTEAFF
TRBD1 - TRBJ2-1 TRBV7-2 TGTGCCAGCAGCTTAAGGTCTCCGGGACAGGGCAAAAACAATGAGCAGTTCTTC CASSLRSPGQGKNNEQFF
- - TRBJ2-2 TRBV4-3 TGCGCCAGCAGCTCGACCCCAGGGACTTACACCGGGGAGCTGTTTTTT CASSSTPGTYTGELFF
- - TRBJ2-5 TRBV28 TGTGCCAGCAGTCCCTCAGGGGGGCAAAAAGAGACCCAGTACTTC CASSPSGGQKETQYF
- - TRBJ2-2 TRBV19 TGTGCCAGTATCGGGACCGGGGAGCTGTTTTTT CASIGTGELFF
TRBD1 few TRBJ1-4 TRBV27 TGTGCCAGCAGTTCCACCCAGGGGGCTGGAAAACTGTTTTTT CASSSTQGAGKLFF
TRBD1 - TRBJ1-4 TRBV5-6 TGTGCCAGCAGCTTCCGGACAGGGGGCCATGAAAAACTGTTTTTT CASSFRTGGHEKLFF
TRBD1 few TRBJ2-4 TRBV30 TGTGCCTGGGGACAGGGGCGAAACATTCAGTACTTC CAWGQGRNIQYF
TRBD1 - TRBJ2-5 TRBV24-1 TGTGCCACCAGTGATTCTGGGACCGGACAGGCCGTCGGGACCCAGTACTTC CATSDSGTGQAVGTQYF
TRBD2 - TRBJ2-1 TRBV7-9 TGTGCCAGCAGCTTAGCCCGGACTAGCGGGTACAATGAGCAGTTCTTC CASSLARTSGYNEQFF
- - TRBJ2-2 TRBV9 TGTGCCAGCAGCGTAGTGGGGGGAGCCGCCGGGGAGCTGTTTTTT CASSVVGGAAGELFF
TRBD1 - TRBJ2-7 TRBV19 TGTGCCAGTAGTACTCCGGGACAGGGGGCCCTCGAGCAGTACTTC CASSTPGQGALEQYF
TRBD2 - TRBJ2-3 TRBV24-1 TGTGCCACCAGTGATTTGAGAACTAGCGGTACAGATACGCAGTATTTT CATSDLRTSGTDTQYF
- - TRBJ1-5 TRBV28 TGTGCCAGCAGAATCGGGGGAACGGGCAATCAGCCCCAGCATTTT CASRIGGTGNQPQHF